This TCR beta chain was identified during a study of T cell responses to AZD1222 COVID-19 vaccine. The germline V gene has CDR1 ENHRY and CDR2 SYGVKD. The CDR3 spans 18 residues. Losses at the gene ends were 0 bases for V and 0 bases for J; bases not matched to a gene: 7. The data were produced by immunoSEQ multiplex PCR, yet TCRdb's version contains in-frame clones alone and is incomplete. Among roughly 130,000 clones listed, 80% to 90% were seen once. This clone appeared a single time. The source was peripheral blood, collected on day 0 of AZD1222 vaccination. This chain links TRBV10-3 with TRBJ2-2; 7 nucleotides align to TRBD2. This clonotype was obtained from an adult in good health. CDR3 DNA: TGTGCCATCAGTGAGTCGGGAGGGGCGCCATCGAACACCGGGGAGCTGTTTTTT. It is translated as CAISESGGAPSNTGELFF.